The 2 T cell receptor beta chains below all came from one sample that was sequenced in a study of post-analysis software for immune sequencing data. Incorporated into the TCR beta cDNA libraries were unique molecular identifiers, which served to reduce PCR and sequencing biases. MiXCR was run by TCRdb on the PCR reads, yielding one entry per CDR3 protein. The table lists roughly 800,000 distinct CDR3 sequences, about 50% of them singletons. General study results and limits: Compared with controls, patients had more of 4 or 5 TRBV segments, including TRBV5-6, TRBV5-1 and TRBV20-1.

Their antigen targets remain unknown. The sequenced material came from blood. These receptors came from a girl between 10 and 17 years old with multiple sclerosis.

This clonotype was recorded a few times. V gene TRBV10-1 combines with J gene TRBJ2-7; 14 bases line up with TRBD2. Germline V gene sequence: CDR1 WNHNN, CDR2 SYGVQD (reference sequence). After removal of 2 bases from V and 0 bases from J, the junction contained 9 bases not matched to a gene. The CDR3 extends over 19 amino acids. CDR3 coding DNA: TGCGCCAGCAGTGAGATGGGACTAGCGGGAGCTAGGGGCTCCTACGAGCAGTACTTC. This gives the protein CASSEMGLAGARGSYEQYF.

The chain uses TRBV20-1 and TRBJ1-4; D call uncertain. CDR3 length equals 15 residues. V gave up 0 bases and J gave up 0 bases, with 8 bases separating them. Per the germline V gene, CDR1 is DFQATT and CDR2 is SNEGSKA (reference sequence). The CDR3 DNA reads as TGCAGTGCTAGAGAGGGATCTTCAACTAATGAAAAACTGTTTTTT. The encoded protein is CSAREGSSTNEKLFF.